The 19 T cell receptor beta chains reported below all come from one sample, sequenced in a study of identical twins. Each CDR3 protein is one row after TCRdb ran MiXCR on the 5' RACE reads. The data hold about 520,000 distinct CDR3 sequences, with around 20% observed a single time. These data are also associated with another study on T cells expressing NK-cell markers.

Sequenced material: CD4+ T cells sorted from blood. Receptors originate from a woman younger than 35 in good health.

The rearrangement joins TRBV6-5 to TRBJ1-1; D may be TRBD1 (5 bases). The CDR3 loop spans 14 amino acids. Per the germline V gene, CDR1 is MNHEY and CDR2 is SVGAGI. Trimming left V 4 bases short and J 2 bases short, with 11 bases between. CDR3 sequence: CASSWGRINTEAFF. For the CDR3, the DNA is TGTGCCAGCAGTTGGGGCAGGATCAACACTGAAGCTTTCTTT.

This clonotype appeared many times. V is TRBV10-3 and J is TRBJ2-7; the D is unclear. The CDR3 runs to 13 residues. Germline CDR1 is ENHRY and CDR2 is SYGVKD. Between the trimmed V and J ends, which lost 5 bases and 0 bases, there was a span of 8 bases. The CDR3 sequence: CAISSVHSYEQYF. CDR3 bases: TGTGCCATCAGTAGCGTTCACTCCTACGAGCAGTACTTC.

This clonotype was detected a few times. This chain connects TRBV12-5 to TRBJ2-1; TRBD1 is a possible D gene (6 bases). There are 14 residues in the CDR3. The V gene's germline CDR1 is LGHNT and CDR2 FRNRAP. The V end was cut by 3 bases, the J end by 4 bases, with 10 bases between. The DNA of the CDR3 is TGTGCTAGTGGTTTCCGGACAGAATACAATGAGCAGTTCTTC. It yields the protein CASGFRTEYNEQFF.

The rearrangement joins TRBV20-1 to TRBJ2-4; TRBD2 might be the D (6 bases). Deletions cut 5 bases from V and 9 bases from J, with 17 bases between. The length of the CDR3 is 13 residues. Per germline, CDR1 DFQATT and CDR2 SNEGSKA (reference sequence). The CDR3 coding sequence is TGCAGTGCTCGCGGGACTTCCTGGGGCATTCAGTACTTC. Translated, it gives CSARGTSWGIQYF.

This chain links TRBV6-1 with TRBJ2-3, with D perhaps TRBD2 (6 bases). V lost 6 bases, J lost 0 bases, and 13 bases lay in between. CDR3 size: 15 residues. Germline loops: CDR1 MNHNS, CDR2 SASEGT. CDR3 amino acids: CASRRDWISTDTQYF. In DNA form, the CDR3 reads TGTGCCAGCAGGCGGGATTGGATAAGCACAGATACGCAGTATTTT.

The CDR3 DNA follows: TGCAGTGCTAGAGAGACTAGCTCGGATACGCAGTATTTT. This gives the protein CSARETSSDTQYF. The J gene is TRBJ2-3, the V gene TRBV20-1; 7 positions agree with TRBD2. This CDR3 is built from 13 residues. Germline-derived CDR1 and CDR2 are DFQATT and SNEGSKA (reference sequence). With V trimmed by 0 bases and J by 6 bases, 3 bases remained unmatched.

This clonotype was recorded at least ten times. This sequence joins TRBV5-4 and TRBJ2-3; D unclear. Germline CDR1 reads SGHNT; CDR2 reads YYREEE (reference sequence). This CDR3 comprises 15 residues. Trimming left V 0 bases short and J 0 bases short, with 8 bases between. CDR3 protein: CASSLDSSSTDTQYF. The CDR3 DNA is TGTGCCAGCAGCTTGGACTCCTCTAGCACAGATACGCAGTATTTT.

This chain uses TRBV11-1 with TRBJ2-1, with 11 bases that match TRBD2. This CDR3 is built from 18 residues. J gave up 4 bases and V 3 bases, and 11 bases lay outside the gene matches. Germline V CDR1 and CDR2: SGHAT, FQDESV (reference sequence). The CDR3 DNA reads TGTGCCAGCAGCTTGGGGACTAGCGGAAACTGGGGATACAATGAGCAGTTCTTC. Translating gives CASSLGTSGNWGYNEQFF. The full variable domain, with the rest looked up from reference TRBV11-1 and TRBJ2-1, is EAEVAQSPRYKITEKSQAVAFWCDPISGHATLYWYRQILGQGPELLVQFQDESVVDDSQLPKDRFSAERLKGVDSTLKIQPAELGDSAMYLCASSLGTSGNWGYNEQFFGPGTRLTVL.

This clonotype appeared a single time. The chain joins TRBV20-1 to TRBJ2-7, with D perhaps TRBD1 (5 bases). The CDR3 sequence is 15 residues long. The germline V and J ends were trimmed by 0 bases and 4 bases, with 16 bases remaining between them. Germline loops: CDR1 DFQATT, CDR2 SNEGSKA (reference sequence). CDR3 region: CSARDPQGSVYEQYF. The CDR3 DNA reads as TGCAGTGCTAGAGATCCCCAGGGAAGCGTGTACGAGCAGTACTTC.

The J gene is TRBJ1-1, the V gene TRBV25-1; no reliable D call. V was pared by 4 bases and J by 1 base, with 7 bases between. The CDR3 contains 13 residues. From germline, CDR1 is MGHDK and CDR2 SYGVNS. In nucleotides, the CDR3 is TGTGCCAGCAGTGCGACAAGGAACACTGAAGCTTTCTTT. It yields the protein CASSATRNTEAFF.

This clonotype was counted many times. The V call is TRBV20-1, the J call TRBJ2-7, with 10 nucleotides matching TRBD1. Germline V gene sequence: CDR1 DFQATT, CDR2 SNEGSKA (reference sequence). CDR3 length equals 14 residues. After removal of 6 bases from V and 6 bases from J, the junction contained 11 bases not matched to a gene. CDR3 DNA sequence: TGCAGTGCCCTAACTGGGACAGGGGCTTTCGAGCAGTACTTC. It yields the protein CSALTGTGAFEQYF.

This clonotype was observed once. The chain uses TRBV5-1 and TRBJ2-2, with 7 bases lining up with TRBD2. The germline V gene encodes CDR1 SGHRS and CDR2 YFSETQ. The CDR3 runs to 16 residues. V lost 4 bases and J lost 0; bases outside the gene matches: 6. CDR3 amino acids: CASSPGGHPNTGELFF. The CDR3 coding sequence is TGCGCCAGCAGCCCGGGAGGTCATCCGAACACCGGGGAGCTGTTTTTT.

The chain has TRBV7-2 and TRBJ1-1; 7 nucleotides agree with TRBD1. CDR1 is SGHTA and CDR2 is FQGNSA in the germline V gene. The CDR3 is 15 amino acids. Trimming took 4 bases from V and 2 from J; bases not matched to a gene: 7. This CDR3 reads CASSSTDRANTEAFF. In DNA, the CDR3 is TGTGCCAGCAGCTCCACAGACAGGGCCAACACTGAAGCTTTCTTT.

This clonotype occurred many times. V gene TRBV12-3 or TRBV12-4 combines with J gene TRBJ2-3, with D perhaps matching TRBD1 or TRBD2 (5 bases each). This CDR3 contains 14 residues. The V end lost 8 bases, the J end lost 3 bases, and 15 bases lay between the germline ends. The CDR3 DNA reads as TGTGCCAGCGCGCGGGCCGCAGGGACAGATACGCAGTATTTT. It is translated as CASARAAGTDTQYF.

This clonotype was seen only a few times. This chain uses TRBV7-9 with TRBJ2-4; 7 positions match TRBD1. The germline CDR1 and CDR2 sequences are SEHNR and FQNEAQ (reference sequence). CDR3 length: 16 residues. Trimming removed 2 bases from V and 6 bases from J; junction bases left unmatched: 10. In nucleotides, the CDR3 is TGTGCCAGCAGCTTATGGGGACAGCGAGCAACAAACATTCAGTACTTC. Its protein is CASSLWGQRATNIQYF.

V and J are TRBV5-4 and TRBJ2-6; D perhaps matches TRBD1 (6 bases). Germline V gene data show CDR1 as SGHNT and CDR2 as YYREEE (reference sequence). The CDR3 is made up of 14 amino acids. V lost 2 bases and J lost 7, with 10 bases in between. The CDR3 reads CASSFAGTANVLTF. In nucleotides, the CDR3 is TGTGCCAGCAGCTTCGCCGGGACAGCCAACGTCCTGACTTTC.

This clonotype was detected a few times. V gene TRBV5-1 combines with J gene TRBJ2-1; no definite D call. The CDR3 is 15 residues long. The ends were cut back, 1 base at V and 0 bases at J, with 8 bases in the middle. Germline-derived CDR1 and CDR2 are SGHRS and YFSETQ. The CDR3 sequence is CASSLRTSSYNEQFF. CDR3 DNA: TGCGCCAGCAGCTTGCGAACGAGCTCCTACAATGAGCAGTTCTTC.

This clonotype was picked up many times. V is TRBV12-3 or TRBV12-4 and J is TRBJ2-3, with 7 nucleotides matching TRBD2. Trimming at V came to 4 bases and at J to 2 bases, leaving 9 bases not matched to a gene. The CDR3 consists of 16 residues. CDR3 in DNA: TGTGCCAGCAGTTCACACCGGGACTACCCCACAGATACGCAGTATTTT. Encoded protein: CASSSHRDYPTDTQYF.

The chain links TRBV12-3 or TRBV12-4 to TRBJ2-1; no clear D. The V end lost 7 bases, the J end lost 7 bases, and 8 bases lay between the germline ends. The CDR3 is 11 amino acids. CDR3 DNA: TGTGCCAGCACCCTCAGGAATGAGCAGTTCTTC. Translated, it gives CASTLRNEQFF.